These 23 T cell receptor beta chains were all obtained from the same sample, sequenced in a study of cytomegalovirus exposure and HLA in healthy donors. The PCR employed 60 Vbeta primers together with 13 Jbeta primers. The method was immunoSEQ multiplex PCR; TCRdb's version includes in-frame clones alone and lacks a portion of them. The profile shows approximately 190,000 clones, 75% to 85% of them singletons. Sequencing used PBMCs. The origin of the receptors is a woman between 18 and 29 years old in good health and CMV-seronegative.

The chain combines TRBV9 with TRBJ2-1, with TRBD2 as a possible D gene (5 bases). This CDR3 is 16 amino acids long. Per the germline V gene, CDR1 is SGDLS and CDR2 is YYNGEE. V was trimmed by 0 bases and J by 8 bases, leaving 18 bases between them. The CDR3 spells CASSVVKDFKGHEQFF. CDR3 coding DNA: TGTGCCAGCAGCGTAGTAAAGGACTTCAAAGGGCATGAGCAGTTCTTC. Full variable domain (outside the CDR3, taken from reference TRBV9 and TRBJ2-1): DSGVTQTPKHLITATGQRVTLRCSPRSGDLSVYWYQQSLDQGLQFLIQYYNGEERAKGNILERFSAQQFPDLHSELNLSSLELGDSALYFCASSVVKDFKGHEQFFGPGTRLTVL.

The chain couples TRBV18 to TRBJ2-3, with TRBD1 identical over 10 bases. The CDR3 runs 16 residues. After removal of 5 bases from V and 1 base from J, the junction contained 6 bases not matched to a gene. Germline CDR1 KGHSH, CDR2 LQKENI. This CDR3 is CASSGGTGDGTDTQYF. The CDR3 bases are TGTGCCAGCTCAGGCGGGACAGGGGATGGCACAGATACGCAGTATTTT.

The J gene is TRBJ1-4, the V gene TRBV27; 10 bases are a match to TRBD1. Germline V CDR1 and CDR2: MNHEY, SMNVEV (reference sequence). The CDR3 covers 15 residues. The junction had 8 bases not matched to a gene; V was cut back by 6 bases and J by 7 bases. CDR3 in DNA: TGTGCCAGCAGCCACCTAGGGGACAGGGGTGAAAAACTGTTTTTT. This sequence encodes CASSHLGDRGEKLFF.

This clone was seen a handful of times. V is TRBV30 and J is TRBJ2-7, with TRBD2 matching over 7 bases. The length of the CDR3 is 14 residues. Germline CDR1 GTSNPN, CDR2 SVGIG (reference sequence). The ends lost 4 bases at V and 4 bases at J; junction bases unmatched: 10. This CDR3 reads CAWTRGRAGYEQYF. CDR3 DNA: TGTGCCTGGACTCGGGGGAGGGCAGGGTACGAGCAGTACTTC.

The rearrangement uses TRBV11-2 and TRBJ2-7, with 7 bases identical to TRBD2. Germline values: CDR1 SGHAT, CDR2 FQNNGV. Unmatched junction bases numbered 3, after V lost 4 bases and J lost 3 bases. CDR3 length: 13 residues. CDR3 coding DNA: TGTGCCAGCAGCTCTGCGGGAGTCTACGAGCAGTACTTC. Protein product: CASSSAGVYEQYF.

DNA for the CDR3: TGTGCCAGCAGCTTGACGGGCCGGAGGGGAGGTGGAAACACCATATATTTT. Residues: CASSLTGRRGGGNTIYF. The chain uses TRBV7-2 and TRBJ1-3; maybe TRBD1 (5 bases). Germline loops: CDR1 SGHTA, CDR2 FQGNSA. Trimming removed 3 bases at V and 3 bases at J, with 18 bases between. CDR3 length: 17 amino acids.

J is TRBJ1-2 and V is TRBV6-5, with 9 bases fitting TRBD1. V lost 4 bases, J lost 6 bases, and 9 bases stayed unmatched. Germline CDR1 and CDR2: MNHEY and SVGAGI. This CDR3 is 15 amino acids long. The CDR3 region is CASSSSYRGQNGYTF. For the CDR3, the DNA is TGTGCCAGCAGTTCCTCTTACAGGGGGCAAAATGGCTACACCTTC.

This chain joins TRBV7-2 and TRBJ2-4; the match to TRBD2 covers 10 bases. V gave up 3 bases and J gave up 0 bases; unmatched junction bases: 5. There are 17 residues in the CDR3. Germline assignment: CDR1 SGHTA and CDR2 FQGNSA. CDR3 protein: CASSFEGLALAKNIQYF. The CDR3 DNA sequence: TGTGCCAGCAGCTTTGAGGGACTAGCGCTAGCCAAAAACATTCAGTACTTC.

V and J are TRBV6-5 and TRBJ1-2, with 8 positions matching TRBD1. Germline values: CDR1 MNHEY, CDR2 SVGAGI. J was trimmed by 6 bases and V by 6 bases; bases with no gene match: 6. The length of the CDR3 is 13 residues. The CDR3 DNA reads TGTGCCAGCAGGCTACCAGGGGGCCATGGCTACACCTTC. Its translation is CASRLPGGHGYTF.

This clone has a handful of counts. This chain uses TRBV13 with TRBJ2-7; 7 bases agree with TRBD1. The CDR3 spans 16 residues. After removal of 5 bases from V and 4 bases from J, the junction contained 14 bases not matched to a gene. The germline V gene has CDR1 PRHDT and CDR2 FYEKMQ (reference sequence). The DNA of the CDR3 is TGTGCCAGCAGCGTGTACAGGGGCGACCGTCGTTACGAGCAGTACTTC. This codes for CASSVYRGDRRYEQYF.

This clone was picked up a small number of times. The chain recombines TRBV7-2 with TRBJ1-1, with 7 bases lining up with TRBD1. The germline gives CDR1 SGHTA, CDR2 FQGNSA. Trimming cost V 6 bases and J 1 base; bases outside gene matches: 8. The CDR3 is 15 amino acids. In nucleotides, the CDR3 is TGTGCCAGCAGTCTATACAGGACAGGGAACACTGAAGCTTTCTTT. Translation gives CASSLYRTGNTEAFF. The complete variable domain, with remaining parts taken from reference TRBV7-2 and TRBJ1-1, reads GAGVSQSPSNKVTEKGKDVELRCDPISGHTALYWYRQSLGQGLEFLIYFQGNSAPDKSGLPSDRFSAERTGGSVSTLTIQRTQQEDSAVYLCASSLYRTGNTEAFFGQGTRLTVV.

The chain couples TRBV7-9 to TRBJ2-7; D perhaps matches TRBD1 (6 bases). The CDR3 is 17 amino acids. CDR1 is SEHNR, CDR2 FQNEAQ, per germline (reference sequence). Deletions cut 5 bases from V and 0 bases from J, with 20 bases between. The DNA of the CDR3 is TGTGCCAGCAGCCCGCCCTCGCTTGACAGGTCCTCCTACGAGCAGTACTTC. Translating it yields CASSPPSLDRSSYEQYF.

The rearrangement joins TRBV5-1 to TRBJ2-7, with D possibly being TRBD1 (5 bases). Germline V CDR1 and CDR2: SGHRS, YFSETQ. This CDR3 contains 14 residues. V was clipped by 2 bases and J by 5 bases, with 14 bases between them. CDR3 sequence (DNA): TGCGCCAGCAGCTTCAATGCAGGGCGCGACGAGCAGTACTTC. Translated, it gives CASSFNAGRDEQYF.

This sequence joins TRBV5-1 and TRBJ2-3; a weak D match, TRBD2 (5 bases). Germline V gene lookup returns CDR1 SGHRS and CDR2 YFSETQ. The CDR3 runs 14 residues. Trimming removed 4 bases from V and 4 bases from J, with 13 bases in between. The CDR3 reads CASSPRPGSDTQYF. As DNA, the CDR3 is TGCGCCAGCAGCCCCCGCCCGGGGTCAGATACGCAGTATTTT.

The genes are TRBV6-5 and TRBJ2-1; 14 positions match TRBD2. CDR1 and CDR2 (germline): MNHEY, SVGAGI. This CDR3 is built from 15 residues. Trimming at V came to 6 bases and at J to 8 bases, leaving 6 bases not matched to a gene. CDR3 coding DNA: TGTGCCAGCAGAAACGGACTAGCGGGAGGTTATGAGCAGTTCTTC. Its translation: CASRNGLAGGYEQFF.

The CDR3 reads CAWSVMDRVFKYF. The CDR3 DNA reads as TGTGCCTGGAGTGTAATGGACAGGGTTTTCAAGTACTTC. This rearrangement joins TRBV30 to TRBJ2-7, with 8 bases aligning to TRBD1. CDR1 is GTSNPN, CDR2 SVGIG, per germline (reference sequence). The trim removed 0 bases at V and 11 bases at J, leaving 9 bases unmatched. The CDR3 has 13 amino acids.

CDR3 sequence reads: CASSLGLAGLSGANVLTF. CDR3 coding DNA: TGCGCCAGCAGCCTGGGACTAGCGGGCCTCTCTGGGGCCAACGTCCTGACTTTC. The V gene is TRBV5-1, the J gene TRBJ2-6, with 12 bases matching TRBD2. Unmatched junction bases numbered 5, after V lost 4 bases and J lost 0 bases. The CDR3 has 18 residues. The germline gives CDR1 SGHRS, CDR2 YFSETQ.

This clone was detected only a few times. V gene TRBV25-1 combines with J gene TRBJ2-7; TRBD1 agrees at 8 bases. CDR1 and CDR2 (germline): MGHDK, SYGVNS. The CDR3 covers 13 residues. V lost 8 bases and J lost 5; bases outside the gene matches: 8. CDR3 residues: CASRTGTGNEQYF. In DNA form, the CDR3 reads TGTGCCAGCCGGACAGGGACTGGGAACGAGCAGTACTTC.

This clone was detected once. This rearrangement joins TRBV6-5 to TRBJ2-1; 8 positions agree with TRBD2. This CDR3 is built from 15 residues. With V trimmed by 2 bases and J by 8 bases, 8 bases remained unmatched. Germline V CDR1 and CDR2: MNHEY, SVGAGI. CDR3 protein: CASSYEGLERYEQFF. For the CDR3, the DNA is TGTGCCAGCAGTTACGAGGGACTAGAAAGGTATGAGCAGTTCTTC.

This chain joins TRBV7-9 and TRBJ2-7; 8 nucleotides match TRBD1. Germline CDR1 and CDR2: SEHNR and FQNEAQ (reference sequence). The ends lost 2 bases at V and 3 bases at J; junction bases unmatched: 3. CDR3 length: 14 amino acids. CDR3 in DNA: TGTGCCAGCAGCTTAAGACAGGGGATCTACGAGCAGTACTTC. It translates to CASSLRQGIYEQYF. The full variable domain, its missing parts supplied by reference TRBV7-9 and TRBJ2-7, is DTGVSQNPRHKITKRGQNVTFRCDPISEHNRLYWYRQTLGQGPEFLTYFQNEAQLEKSRLLSDRFSAERPKGSFSTLEIQRTEQGDSAMYLCASSLRQGIYEQYFGPGTRLTVT.

V gene TRBV29-1 combines with J gene TRBJ1-1; no definite D call. The CDR3 covers 15 residues. CDR1 is SQVTM, CDR2 ANQGSEA, per germline. Trimming stripped 4 bases from V and 0 bases from J, with 15 bases between. CDR3 residues: CSVVFGLSLNTEAFF. In nucleotides, the CDR3 is TGCAGCGTTGTATTTGGACTCTCATTGAACACTGAAGCTTTCTTT.

The chain uses TRBV29-1 and TRBJ2-5, with 8 bases fitting TRBD2. Germline V gene data show CDR1 as SQVTM and CDR2 as ANQGSEA. This CDR3 has 16 amino acids. Trimming at V came to 0 bases and at J to 5 bases, leaving 11 bases not matched to a gene. The CDR3 sequence is CSVEDLLGSGKETQYF. CDR3 DNA: TGCAGCGTTGAAGATCTTCTGGGTAGCGGGAAGGAGACCCAGTACTTC. The whole variable domain, remainder taken from reference TRBV29-1 and TRBJ2-5, is SAVISQKPSRDICQRGTSLTIQCQVDSQVTMMFWYRQQPGQSLTLIATANQGSEATYESGFVIDKFPISRPNLTFSTLTVSNMSPEDSSIYLCSVEDLLGSGKETQYFGPGTRLLVL.

Concerning this clone itself: Other DNA sequences in the sample encode the same CDR3. CDR3 protein: CASSLRAGGTGELFF. The CDR3, as DNA: TGTGCCAGCAGTTTACGGGCAGGGGGTACCGGGGAGCTGTTTTTT. This chain uses TRBV27 with TRBJ2-2; 7 bases align to TRBD1. CDR3 size: 15 residues. The germline V gene encodes CDR1 MNHEY and CDR2 SMNVEV (reference sequence). The trim removed 2 bases at V and 5 bases at J, leaving 5 bases unmatched.